Reported below is one T cell receptor (beta chain). The sample is drawn from a study of blood T cell repertoires in COVID-19. Study in general: PBMCs, B-cell-depleted T cells, or T cells were the source of the cDNA or gDNA that made up the material.

This CDR3 spans 14 amino acids. The germline V and J ends were trimmed by 8 bases and 3 bases, with 18 bases remaining between them. Germline V gene sequence: CDR1 SGHRS, CDR2 YFSETQ. TCRdb's table, derived via immunoSEQ multiplex PCR, lists solely in-frame clones and lacks some. The data show a few hundred thousand clones, with roughly 84% seen just once and 2.9% held by the top ten. This receptor was obtained from a man aged 50 to 59 who had recovered from COVID-19. The chain recombines TRBV5-1 with TRBJ2-7; D gene uncertain. The source material was peripheral blood. The CDR3, as DNA: TGCGCCAGTCGACCAAGAGGCTCCAACTACGAGCAGTACTTC. Protein: CASRPRGSNYEQYF.